These T cell receptor beta chains were read from a single sample in a study of T cell responses to AZD1222 COVID-19 vaccine. The data were produced by immunoSEQ multiplex PCR, yet TCRdb's version contains in-frame clones alone and is incomplete. The sample includes approximately 74,000 clones, 70% to 90% of them seen just once. The material was peripheral blood, obtained on day 0 of AZD1222 vaccination. These receptors all come from an adult in good health. The CDR3 runs from the conserved cysteine through the conserved F or W. D genes are given only for firm matches. Some rows mark clone size as missing; the rest say once, few, many or name a class of expanded clone.

CDR3nt | CDR3aa | d_gene | v_gene | abundance | j_gene
TGTGCCAGCAGCTTAACGTACAGGACCTCCTACGAGCAGTACTTC | CASSLTYRTSYEQYF | . | TRBV11-2 | . | TRBJ2-7
TGCGCCAGCAGCTTCCGGCCAGAAACCTACGAGCAGTACTTC | CASSFRPETYEQYF | . | TRBV5-1 | . | TRBJ2-7
TGTGCCAGCAGCTCGGACAGGTTCACTGAAGCTTTCTTT | CASSSDRFTEAFF | TRBD1 | TRBV7-8 | . | TRBJ1-1
TGTGCCAGCAGCTCGGACGGACCCAATCAGCCCCAGCATTTT | CASSSDGPNQPQHF | . | TRBV7-6 | . | TRBJ1-5
TGTGCCAGCAGGGAGACAGCCCCTCTGGGCACTGAAGCTTTCTTT | CASRETAPLGTEAFF | . | TRBV2 | few | TRBJ1-1
TGTGCCAGCAGCTTCGGACAAGGGTTGGACACTGAAGCTTTCTTT | CASSFGQGLDTEAFF | . | TRBV5-4 | . | TRBJ1-1
TGCGCCAGCAGCTTTTCAGGGAACACTGAAGCTTTCTTT | CASSFSGNTEAFF | . | TRBV5-1 | . | TRBJ1-1
TGTGCCAGCAGTTACGTGCATGGTGAGCAGTTCTTC | CASSYVHGEQFF | . | TRBV6-6 | once | TRBJ2-1
TGTGCCAGCAGTTCCGTGTGGCCACTTGGGACCCAGTACTTC | CASSSVWPLGTQYF | . | TRBV28 | . | TRBJ2-5
TGTGCCAGCAGCCAAGATCGAGGACGGGGGAGCACAGATACGCAGTATTTT | CASSQDRGRGSTDTQYF | . | TRBV3-1/TRBV3-2 | . | TRBJ2-3
TGTGCCAGCAGGATCTATGGGAAAGCTAACCAAGAGACCCAGTACTTC | CASRIYGKANQETQYF | . | TRBV28 | once | TRBJ2-5
TGTGCCAGCAGCTTGGTATTTGACAGGGGTGGAAATCAGCCCCAGCATTTT | CASSLVFDRGGNQPQHF | TRBD1 | TRBV5-8 | . | TRBJ1-5
TGTGCCAGCATTGGACTAGCGGGAGGGCCGCGGGAGCAGTACTTC | CASIGLAGGPREQYF | TRBD2 | TRBV25-1 | . | TRBJ2-7
TGTGCCAGCAGCTTAGGACAGGGGGGGAATTCACCCCTCCACTTT | CASSLGQGGNSPLHF | TRBD1 | TRBV5-8 | . | TRBJ1-6
TGTGCCAGCACCGAATTGGGGAGCACTGAAGCTTTCTTT | CASTELGSTEAFF | . | TRBV7-9 | . | TRBJ1-1
TGTGCCACCAGCAGAGCCTTTAGCACAGATACGCAGTATTTT | CATSRAFSTDTQYF | . | TRBV15 | . | TRBJ2-3
TGTGCCAGTAGTATCCCAGGGCCGAACACTGAAGCTTTCTTT | CASSIPGPNTEAFF | . | TRBV19 | . | TRBJ1-1
TGTGCCAGCACCCCGATGGGCACCGTCGTACGGCCCCAGCATTTT | CASTPMGTVVRPQHF | . | TRBV7-8 | . | TRBJ1-5
TGTGCCAGCAGCTCTAATGACCGGCCTCGGAGATACGAGCAGTACTTC | CASSSNDRPRRYEQYF | . | TRBV5-4 | . | TRBJ2-7
TGCAGTGCTAGTCTGACGGGCCGCCAAGAGACCCAGTACTTC | CSASLTGRQETQYF | . | TRBV20-1 | . | TRBJ2-5
TGTGCCAGTAGTATTTCAGGGGAAACCGGGGAGCTGTTTTTT | CASSISGETGELFF | . | TRBV19 | once | TRBJ2-2
TGCGCCAGCACGGTCCTGGCTGGGGCCAACGTCCTGACTTTC | CASTVLAGANVLTF | . | TRBV5-1 | . | TRBJ2-6
TGTGCCAGCAGTGAATTGGAGGAAACCTACGAGCAGTACTTC | CASSELEETYEQYF | . | TRBV6-1 | . | TRBJ2-7
TGTGCCAGCAGCTCTACCGGGACAGGGGGCTTTGGCTACACCTTC | CASSSTGTGGFGYTF | TRBD1 | TRBV7-6 | . | TRBJ1-2
TGTGCCAGCAGTGAAGGATACCGGGACAGCTACGAGCAGTACTTC | CASSEGYRDSYEQYF | TRBD1 | TRBV2 | . | TRBJ2-7
TGTGCCAGCAGCAGTAGCGGGGGGAACTATGGCTACACCTTC | CASSSSGGNYGYTF | . | TRBV28 | . | TRBJ1-2
TGTGCCAGCAGCCCGGGGGGTGGCTACACCTTC | CASSPGGGYTF | . | TRBV11-2 | . | TRBJ1-2
TGTGCCAGCAGTTTAGGTCCGGGGGACGGCTACACCTTC | CASSLGPGDGYTF | . | TRBV12-3/TRBV12-4 | . | TRBJ1-2
TGTGCCAGCAGCAAAGGGACAGCTAACTATGGCTACACCTTC | CASSKGTANYGYTF | . | TRBV21-1 | . | TRBJ1-2
TGTGCCAGCAGCTTAGACACAGGTAACGAGCAGTACTTC | CASSLDTGNEQYF | . | TRBV7-3 | . | TRBJ2-7
TGTGCCAGCAGCCAGGGACAGGGTGGCTATGGCTACACCTTC | CASSQGQGGYGYTF | TRBD1 | TRBV6-5 | . | TRBJ1-2
TGTGCCAGCAGCCACAGGGCTTACGAGCAGTACTTC | CASSHRAYEQYF | . | TRBV6-2/TRBV6-3 | . | TRBJ2-7
TGTGCCAGCAGTTATTTCCAGGGGACTCAGCCCCAGCATTTT | CASSYFQGTQPQHF | . | TRBV6-2/TRBV6-3 | . | TRBJ1-5
TGTGCCAGCAGCCGAAATTATGGGGACTACGAGCAGTACTTC | CASSRNYGDYEQYF | . | TRBV7-3 | . | TRBJ2-7
TGTGCCAGCAGTGAATACGGGAAACTGTTTTTT | CASSEYGKLFF | . | TRBV6-1 | . | TRBJ1-4
TGTGCCAGCACCAGGACAGGTCGGACTGAAGCTTTCTTT | CASTRTGRTEAFF | TRBD1 | TRBV12-3/TRBV12-4 | . | TRBJ1-1
TGTGCCAGCAGTGGACCCCCGCCCGACAGGGAGATAAGTCAGCCCCAGCATTTT | CASSGPPPDREISQPQHF | TRBD1 | TRBV2 | . | TRBJ1-5
TGTGCCACCAGCAGAGATCGAGGGGTGGATGGCTACACCTTC | CATSRDRGVDGYTF | . | TRBV15 | . | TRBJ1-2
TGTGCCAGCTCTCGCGGGGCCACCTACGAGCAGTACTTC | CASSRGATYEQYF | . | TRBV5-8 | . | TRBJ2-7
TGTGCCACCAGTGATACCTCGGGTTCCCTTTATGGCTACACCTTC | CATSDTSGSLYGYTF | . | TRBV24-1 | . | TRBJ1-2
TGTGCCAGCAGTATCCTATACTCAAATGAGCAGTTCTTC | CASSILYSNEQFF | . | TRBV28 | . | TRBJ2-1
TGTGCCACCAGCAGAGAGGGACTAGACTGGTCCTACAATGAGCAGTTCTTC | CATSREGLDWSYNEQFF | TRBD2 | TRBV15 | . | TRBJ2-1
TGTGCCAGCAGCTGGGACGGCTACGAGCAGTACTTC | CASSWDGYEQYF | . | TRBV9 | . | TRBJ2-7
TGTGCCAGCAGCCCGGGGGGCGGGAGGGCCGATGAGCAGTTCTTC | CASSPGGGRADEQFF | TRBD2 | TRBV5-6 | . | TRBJ2-1
TGTGCCAGCAGCTTTGGCATGCAAGAGACCCAGTACTTC | CASSFGMQETQYF | . | TRBV11-3 | . | TRBJ2-5
TGTGCCAGCAGTGAAACGACTAGCGGGAGATACGAGCAGTACTTC | CASSETTSGRYEQYF | TRBD2 | TRBV2 | . | TRBJ2-7
TGTGCCAGCTCACCAGGCAGGGAGAACACTGAAGCTTTCTTT | CASSPGRENTEAFF | . | TRBV18 | . | TRBJ1-1
TGCAGCGTTGCAAGTAGCAATCAGCCCCAGCATTTT | CSVASSNQPQHF | . | TRBV29-1 | . | TRBJ1-5
TGTGCCAGTACATCGAGGGCGGGAGGTTACGAGCAGTACTTC | CASTSRAGGYEQYF | TRBD2 | TRBV19 | . | TRBJ2-7
TGTGCCAGCAGATCAGGGGTTAGTGGCTACACCTTC | CASRSGVSGYTF | . | TRBV6-5 | . | TRBJ1-2
TGTGCCAGTACTCCCGGGGGACTAGCGGGGGGCCTAGTTGCCAATGAGCAGTTCTTC | CASTPGGLAGGLVANEQFF | TRBD2 | TRBV19 | . | TRBJ2-1
TGTGCCCTCGAGTCGGCAACTAATGAAAAACTGTTTTTT | CALESATNEKLFF | . | TRBV24-1 | . | TRBJ1-4
TGTGCCAGCAGCTTAGCGCGCGACAGGGTGGGTTCACCCCTCCACTTT | CASSLARDRVGSPLHF | TRBD1 | TRBV7-2 | . | TRBJ1-6
TGTGCCAGCAGTCAAAAGACAGGATCCTACGAGCAGTACTTC | CASSQKTGSYEQYF | . | TRBV28 | . | TRBJ2-7
TGTGCCTGGGGGGACAGGGTGGATCAGCCCCAGCATTTT | CAWGDRVDQPQHF | TRBD1 | TRBV30 | . | TRBJ1-5
TGTGCCAGCAGTTTGTCTGAGCAGTTCTTC | CASSLSEQFF | . | TRBV12-3/TRBV12-4 | . | TRBJ2-1